The entry below gives a single T cell receptor (beta chain) sequence along with its context. Its recognized antigen is unknown. Base qualities are not at hand, and no much larger clone is one base apart. Ficoll-Paque density gradient centrifugation was used to isolate PBMCs. Sequenced on an Illumina NovaSeq 6000. cDNA libraries for TCRalpha and TCRbeta were prepared by 5'RACE using constant-segment primers, with sample barcodes and unique molecular identifiers added. Trizol reagent was used to extract RNA from every sample. The libraries were amplified in two PCR steps, and the second step added a second sample barcode and Illumina TruSeq adapters. Sequencing of the libraries was done on an Illumina NovaSeq, producing 2 x 150 bp paired-end reads. Per the original workflow: With migec v1.2.7, reads were demultiplexed and then collapsed into UMI-guided consensus sequences. With mixcr v2.1.11, UMI consensuses were aligned to TRA and TRB V and J templates and assembled into clonotypes. Expanded or contracted clonotypes were those called significant by both edgeR and NoisET, with noise models trained on biological replicates. For edgeR calls, the thresholds were a false discovery rate-adjusted p below 0.01 and a log2 fold-change of 1. PCA with hierarchical clustering of max-normalized trajectories of the 1000 most abundant clonotypes was used as exploratory dynamics analysis. Each responding clone was given a CD4 or CD8 phenotype based on the CD4+ and CD8+ repertoires, which had been sequenced separately. TCRdb applied fastp at Q25 and MiXCR to the public reads, then kept only in-frame beta chains. Here each entry gathers all rows of one CDR3 protein and keeps the most common genes and DNA. Here the V and J calls rest on TCRdb's processing, not on the authors' analysis. The sample contains about 140,000 distinct CDR3 sequences, about 14% of them found a single time. The ten top clones hold roughly 15% of the sample.

Inclusive of the bounding cysteine and phenylalanine, the CDR3 is 15 residues long. The read is trimmed to its CDR3 DNA, 45 bases read in frame from base 1. CDR1 and CDR2 (LNHNV, YYDKDF) derive from the germline V gene (reference sequence). V gives up 5 bases and J gives up 6 bases, and the segment between their germline ends measures 20 bases. This sample is part of a study of T-cell memory formation after mild COVID-19 (dated by TCRdb to the early 2020s). Broadly, across the study: Most TCR sequence clusters were specific to one of the two donors. In a couple of donors, T-cell clones that expanded and contracted after mild COVID-19 were followed by sequencing TCRalpha and TCRbeta repertoires longitudinally. Two young, previously healthy adult volunteers, one female and one male, were included in the cohort. The research as a whole found: The study included only a couple of mild cases, and larger cohorts that include severe cases with pre-infection samples were judged to be necessary. Some responding clones were found in pre-infection memory, which suggests that pre-existing cross-reactive memory T cells took part in the SARS-CoV-2 response. Contracting CD4+ clones turned up mainly in the CM and EM memory subsets, whereas EMRA was where CD8+ clones were enriched. Clones contracting from day 15 to 85 had balanced CD4/CD8 phenotypes, while a second wave expanding from day 15 to 37 was biased towards CD4+. SARS-CoV-2 specificity was not confirmed for the second-wave clones peaking on day 37.

The chain was built from TRBV15 and TRBJ2-7; a confident D gene designation cannot be given. The specimen was PBMCs or a T cell subset sorted from them (not recorded which). This receptor was obtained from an adult woman who had mild COVID-19 (a few samples of this study predate the infection). The sample titles of this study are shuffled in the database, so cell type and time point are left out; the donor was told from shared clones. The CDR3 amino acid sequence is: CATSATRTPLGEQYF. The sequenced DNA is TGTGCCACCAGCGCGACCCGAACTCCCCTAGGCGAGCAGTACTTC.